The rows below give T cell receptor beta chains drawn from one sample of a study of blood T cells in healthy people across ages. TCRdb reprocessed the 5' RACE reads with MiXCR, giving one entry per CDR3 protein. The data show about 1.6 million distinct CDR3 sequences, about 32% seen once. The sequencing sample was made of blood. The receptors come from a woman aged 25 to 39 in good health. The CDR3 runs from the conserved cysteine through the conserved F or W. The D gene is left open where the match is weak. Size is stated for part of the rows, as once, few or many counts, or as a class when the clone is expanded.

V	D	size	J	CDR3	DNA
TRBV2	TRBD1	few	TRBJ1-2	CASSDYRGDGYTF	TGTGCCAGCAGTGATTACAGGGGGGATGGCTACACCTTC
TRBV5-1	TRBD1	few	TRBJ1-4	CASSYRGMSTNEKLFF	TGCGCCAGCAGTTACAGGGGAATGTCTACTAATGAAAAACTGTTTTTT
TRBV5-1	.	.	TRBJ1-1	CASSLEASGEAFF	TGCGCCAGCAGCTTGGAGGCTTCGGGGGAAGCTTTCTTT
TRBV7-2	TRBD1	few	TRBJ2-5	CASSSDRGRVETQYF	TGTGCCAGCAGCTCGGACAGGGGGCGGGTAGAGACCCAGTACTTC
TRBV5-1	.	.	TRBJ1-2	CASSGSDGHTF	TGCGCCAGCAGCGGATCCGATGGCCACACCTTC
TRBV5-4	TRBD2	few	TRBJ2-3	CASTAGTKGTDTQYF	TGTGCCAGCACCGCCGGGACTAAGGGTACAGATACGCAGTATTTT
TRBV3-1	TRBD2	.	TRBJ2-1	CASSSLRLAGSYNEQFF	TGTGCCAGCAGCTCCCTCAGACTAGCGGGGAGCTACAATGAGCAGTTCTTC
TRBV18	TRBD2	.	TRBJ2-7	CASRLGGKDEQYF	TGTGCCAGCCGACTGGGGGGGAAGGACGAGCAGTACTTC
TRBV9	TRBD2	.	TRBJ2-1	CASSSRGGDVQFF	TGTGCCAGCAGCTCCCGGGGAGGGGACGTGCAGTTCTTC
TRBV28	.	few	TRBJ2-7	CASTRGGTAYEQYF	TGTGCCAGCACCAGAGGGGGGACAGCGTACGAGCAGTACTTC
TRBV13	.	few	TRBJ2-7	CASSLGFGVRGAYEQYF	TGTGCCAGCAGCTTAGGATTCGGTGTCAGGGGAGCCTACGAGCAGTACTTC
TRBV27	.	.	TRBJ2-3	CASSLSGDNTQYF	TGTGCCAGCAGTTTAAGTGGGGACAATACGCAGTATTTT
TRBV3-1	.	.	TRBJ2-5	CASSSNRGAQETQYF	TGTGCCAGCAGCTCTAATCGGGGGGCCCAAGAGACCCAGTACTTC
TRBV21-1	.	.	TRBJ2-4	CASSKHREEENIQYF	TGTGCCAGCAGCAAGCACAGGGAAGAGGAAAACATTCAGTACTTC
TRBV7-9	.	.	TRBJ2-6	CAGSLGGSGANVLTF	TGTGCCGGCAGCTTAGGGGGAAGTGGGGCCAACGTCCTGACTTTC
TRBV7-9	TRBD1	.	TRBJ2-5	CASRGGQGEETQYF	TGTGCCAGCAGGGGGGGACAGGGCGAAGAGACCCAGTACTTC
TRBV7-2	TRBD1	.	TRBJ1-4	CASSLAQGMVFF	TGTGCCAGCAGCCTAGCACAGGGGATGGTGTTTTTT
TRBV9	.	.	TRBJ2-5	CASSEGDHPAGTQYF	TGTGCCAGCAGCGAGGGGGACCACCCGGCCGGGACCCAGTACTTC
TRBV7-9	.	.	TRBJ1-1	CASSFGTVTEAFF	TGTGCCAGCAGCTTTGGCACGGTTACTGAAGCTTTCTTT
TRBV28	.	.	TRBJ2-1	CASSLPVQARNEQFF	TGTGCCAGCAGTTTACCGGTTCAGGCCCGAAATGAGCAGTTCTTC
TRBV20-1	TRBD1	.	TRBJ1-2	CSARDQSLQGANCYTF	TGCAGTGCTAGAGATCAGTCGTTACAGGGGGCAAATTGCTACACCTTC
TRBV20-1	.	few	TRBJ2-5	CSARGSALGTQYF	TGCAGTGCTAGAGGATCAGCTTTGGGGACCCAGTACTTC
TRBV7-2	.	once	TRBJ2-5	CASSTGQSVETQYF	TGTGCCAGCAGCACCGGACAGTCCGTGGAGACCCAGTACTTC
TRBV2	.	.	TRBJ2-3	CASSDPAGSVTDTQYF	TGTGCCAGCAGTGATCCAGCGGGTTCGGTAACAGATACGCAGTATTTT
TRBV10-3	.	many	TRBJ1-2	CAISEPSRDGYTF	TGTGCCATCAGTGAGCCCTCCCGGGATGGCTACACCTTC
TRBV5-1	TRBD1	many	TRBJ2-1	CASRPQGTDYNEQFF	TGCGCCAGCAGACCTCAAGGGACAGACTACAATGAGCAGTTCTTC
TRBV7-9	TRBD1	few	TRBJ1-4	CAIPSTGARANEKLFF	TGTGCCATTCCCTCCACAGGGGCCCGTGCTAATGAAAAACTGTTTTTT
TRBV27	.	.	TRBJ1-5	CASSVTGWSNQPQHF	TGTGCCAGCAGTGTCACAGGGTGGAGCAATCAGCCCCAGCATTTT
TRBV6-6	TRBD2	few	TRBJ2-7	CASSYSGPGLVVSEQYF	TGTGCCAGCAGTTACTCGGGGCCGGGACTAGTTGTTTCCGAGCAGTACTTC
TRBV21-1	.	few	TRBJ2-1	CASSPYYSMNEQFF	TGTGCCAGCAGCCCCTATTACTCAATGAATGAGCAGTTCTTC
TRBV6-1	.	.	TRBJ2-3	CASSVVWGLSTDTQYF	TGTGCCAGCAGTGTTGTATGGGGGTTGAGCACAGATACGCAGTATTTT
TRBV12-3/TRBV12-4	.	many	TRBJ2-7	CASSFGRYYEQYF	TGTGCCAGCAGTTTCGGGAGATACTACGAGCAGTACTTC
TRBV6-2/TRBV6-3	.	.	TRBJ2-3	CASSYWGGERSTDMQYF	TGTGCCAGCAGTTATTGGGGCGGAGAGAGGAGCACAGATATGCAGTATTTT
TRBV15	TRBD2	few	TRBJ2-3	CATSLRLSGLTSTDTQYF	TGTGCCACCAGCCTCCGGCTTAGCGGGCTCACTAGCACAGATACGCAGTATTTT
TRBV12-3/TRBV12-4	.	.	TRBJ1-2	CASRPRDRYGYTF	TGTGCCAGCAGGCCCAGGGATCGCTATGGCTACACCTTC
TRBV28	.	.	TRBJ2-1	CASSFIWVDYNEQFF	TGTGCCAGCAGTTTTATATGGGTCGACTACAATGAGCAGTTCTTC
TRBV7-9	.	.	TRBJ1-1	CASSLGVVTGNTEAFF	TGTGCCAGCAGCTTAGGAGTTGTGACAGGGAACACTGAAGCTTTCTTT
TRBV7-9	TRBD1	few	TRBJ1-2	CASSQTGGTGYTF	TGTGCCAGCAGCCAAACAGGGGGCACTGGCTACACCTTC
TRBV7-3	.	many	TRBJ2-6	CASRLSSGANVLTF	TGTGCCAGCAGGTTAAGCTCTGGGGCCAACGTCCTGACTTTC
TRBV5-1	TRBD1	once	TRBJ2-5	CASSQGTGGEKTQYF	TGCGCCAGCAGCCAGGGGACAGGGGGAGAAAAGACCCAGTACTTC
TRBV6-5	.	.	TRBJ2-7	CASSLVDSGGYEQYF	TGTGCCAGCAGCTTGGTGGACTCCGGAGGCTACGAGCAGTACTTC
TRBV28	TRBD2	.	TRBJ2-1	CASRNQAGSVSYNEQFF	TGTGCCAGCAGGAACCAAGCGGGATCGGTCTCCTACAATGAGCAGTTCTTC
TRBV5-1	TRBD1	.	TRBJ2-7	CASSYAGTGGKYEQYF	TGCGCCAGCAGCTACGCCGGGACAGGGGGGAAATACGAGCAGTACTTC
TRBV20-1	TRBD1	few	TRBJ1-4	CSARPGTGNEKLFF	TGCAGTGCTAGACCCGGGACAGGAAATGAAAAACTGTTTTTT
TRBV20-1	TRBD2	.	TRBJ2-7	CSVRGGGPGYKQYF	TGCAGTGTTAGGGGCGGGGGTCCCGGCTACAAGCAGTACTTC
TRBV20-1	.	few	TRBJ2-7	CSARDRTGNPYEQYF	TGCAGTGCTAGAGATCGCACAGGGAACCCCTACGAGCAGTACTTC
TRBV13	.	once	TRBJ2-3	CASSLRGGGTDAQYF	TGTGCCAGCAGTTTAAGGGGGGGCGGCACAGATGCGCAGTATTTT
TRBV4-2	.	many	TRBJ2-3	CASSQEFVSSGRSADTQYF	TGTGCCAGCAGCCAAGAGTTTGTGAGTAGCGGACGGTCGGCAGATACGCAGTATTTT
TRBV7-2	TRBD2	few	TRBJ2-1	CASSPWGGAEIYNEQFF	TGTGCCAGCAGCCCTTGGGGGGGAGCAGAGATCTACAATGAGCAGTTCTTC
TRBV1	.	.	TRBJ2-7	CTSRHSSYEQYF	TGCACCAGCAGGCACAGCTCCTACGAGCAGTACTTC
TRBV12-3/TRBV12-4	.	few	TRBJ1-5	CASSLAWASNQPQHF	TGTGCCAGCAGTTTGGCGTGGGCAAGCAATCAGCCCCAGCATTTT
TRBV4-1	TRBD2	few	TRBJ2-7	CASSRTSGSEYEQYF	TGCGCCAGCAGCCGAACTAGCGGGAGTGAGTACGAGCAGTACTTC
TRBV5-1	.	.	TRBJ1-4	CASSPTGQPNEKPFF	TGCGCCAGCAGCCCCACGGGACAACCTAATGAAAAACCGTTTTTT